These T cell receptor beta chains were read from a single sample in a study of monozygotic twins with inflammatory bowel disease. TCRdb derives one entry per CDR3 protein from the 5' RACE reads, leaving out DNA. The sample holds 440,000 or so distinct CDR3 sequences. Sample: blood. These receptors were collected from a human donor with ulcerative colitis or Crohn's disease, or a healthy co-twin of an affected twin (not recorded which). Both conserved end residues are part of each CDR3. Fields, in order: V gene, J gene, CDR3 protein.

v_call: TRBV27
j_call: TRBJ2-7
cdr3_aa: CASSFSGALKPYEQYF

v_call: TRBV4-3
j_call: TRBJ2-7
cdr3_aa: CASSQVMGELPHF

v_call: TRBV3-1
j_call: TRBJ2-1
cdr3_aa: CASSQALVGGNEQFF

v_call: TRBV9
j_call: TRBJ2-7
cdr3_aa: CASSVSANLGDQYF

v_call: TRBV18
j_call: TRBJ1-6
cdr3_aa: CASSLLDRGLRNSPLHF

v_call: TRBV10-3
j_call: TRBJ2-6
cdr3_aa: CAISPDSGWGGANVLTF

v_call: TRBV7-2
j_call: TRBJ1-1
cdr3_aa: CASLIQEGSTEAFF

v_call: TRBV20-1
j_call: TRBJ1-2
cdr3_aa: CSARDRGKALYGYTF

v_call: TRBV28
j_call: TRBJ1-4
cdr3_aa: CASSYPFGATNEKLFF

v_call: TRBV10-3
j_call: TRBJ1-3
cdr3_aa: CAIGGVNSGNTIYF

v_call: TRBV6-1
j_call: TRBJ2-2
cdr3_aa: CASRSSGGLRELFF

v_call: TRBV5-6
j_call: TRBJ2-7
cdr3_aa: CASSSRSEQYF

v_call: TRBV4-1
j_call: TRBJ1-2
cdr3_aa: CASSQEGSYGYTF

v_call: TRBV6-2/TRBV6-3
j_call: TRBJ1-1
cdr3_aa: CASKRGSEAFF

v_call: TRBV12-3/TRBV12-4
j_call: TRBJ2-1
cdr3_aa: CASSPGTSGSGFF

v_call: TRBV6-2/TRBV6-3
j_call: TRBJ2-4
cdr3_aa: CASSKTLVGNIQYF

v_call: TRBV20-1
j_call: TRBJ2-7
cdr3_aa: CSARGPGQSYEQYF

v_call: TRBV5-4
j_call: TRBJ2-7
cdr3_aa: CASSRVGGTYEQYF

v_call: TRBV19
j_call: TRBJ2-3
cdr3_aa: CASSIVAGALGDTQYF

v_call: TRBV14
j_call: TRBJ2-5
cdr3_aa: CASSHWGRGHQETQYF

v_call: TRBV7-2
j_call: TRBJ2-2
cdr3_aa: CASSILWGGELFF

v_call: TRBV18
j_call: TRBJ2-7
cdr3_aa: CASSDRLAGELYF

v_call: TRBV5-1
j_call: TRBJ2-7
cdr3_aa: CASSFGLAGYEQYF

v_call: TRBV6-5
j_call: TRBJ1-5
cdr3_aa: CASSYSWDSHSNQPQHF

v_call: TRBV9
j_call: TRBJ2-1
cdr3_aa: CASSPRLLEGSNEQFF

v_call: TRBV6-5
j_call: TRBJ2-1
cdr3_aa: CASSYSRGGQQRGNEQFF

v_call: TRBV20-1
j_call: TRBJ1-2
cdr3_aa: CSARAPTGVGGYTF

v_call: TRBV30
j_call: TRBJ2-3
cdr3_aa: CAWRVRGPEDTQYF

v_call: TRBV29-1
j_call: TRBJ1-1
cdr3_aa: CSVEVDRGGYTEAFF

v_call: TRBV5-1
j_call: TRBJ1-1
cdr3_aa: CASSLEYIGDTREAFF

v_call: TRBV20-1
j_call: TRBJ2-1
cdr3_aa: CSARDLSGGDNEQFF

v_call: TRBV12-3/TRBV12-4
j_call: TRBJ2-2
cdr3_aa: CASSLPLGVAGGTGELFF

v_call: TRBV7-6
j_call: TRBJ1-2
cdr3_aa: CASSLGRGVQGKITDYGYTF

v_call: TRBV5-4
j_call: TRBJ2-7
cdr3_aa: CASSFGGRSSYEQYF

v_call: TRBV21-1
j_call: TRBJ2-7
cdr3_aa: CASRRGRINYEQYF

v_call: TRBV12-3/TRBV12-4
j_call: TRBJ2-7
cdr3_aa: CASSNTDRPFTYEQYF

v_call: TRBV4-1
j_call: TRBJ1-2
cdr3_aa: CASSQDPNSGVNYGYTF

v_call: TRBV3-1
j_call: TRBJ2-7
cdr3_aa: CASSQETSSYEQYF

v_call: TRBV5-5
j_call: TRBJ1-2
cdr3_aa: CASSLVPGSGYGYTF

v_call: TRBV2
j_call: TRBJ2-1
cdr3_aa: CASSEPFLTSGEDEQFF

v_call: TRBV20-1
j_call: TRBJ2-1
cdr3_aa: CSARPLNEQFF

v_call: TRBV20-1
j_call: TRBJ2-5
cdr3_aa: CSARKGQETQYF

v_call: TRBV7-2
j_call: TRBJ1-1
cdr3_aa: CASSLEFSRGNTEAFF

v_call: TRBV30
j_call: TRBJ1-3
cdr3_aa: CAWRDSPGNTIYF

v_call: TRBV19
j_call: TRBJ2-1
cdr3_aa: CASSASDRVTYNEQFF

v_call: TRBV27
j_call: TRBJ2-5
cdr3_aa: CASSLGSLGSGETQYF

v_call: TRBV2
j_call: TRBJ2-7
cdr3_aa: CASSENYEQYF

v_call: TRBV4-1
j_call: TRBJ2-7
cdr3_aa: CASSQDLANSYEQYF

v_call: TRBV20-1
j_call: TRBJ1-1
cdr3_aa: CSASPLDRADTEAFF

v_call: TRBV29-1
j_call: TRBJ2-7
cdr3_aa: CSVESRGGSRDEQYF

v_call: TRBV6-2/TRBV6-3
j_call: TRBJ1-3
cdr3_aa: CASKLRSGNTIYF

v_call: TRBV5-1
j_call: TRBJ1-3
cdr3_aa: CASSFLTGEENTIYF

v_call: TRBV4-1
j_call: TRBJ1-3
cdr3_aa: CASSQYRASSGNTIYF